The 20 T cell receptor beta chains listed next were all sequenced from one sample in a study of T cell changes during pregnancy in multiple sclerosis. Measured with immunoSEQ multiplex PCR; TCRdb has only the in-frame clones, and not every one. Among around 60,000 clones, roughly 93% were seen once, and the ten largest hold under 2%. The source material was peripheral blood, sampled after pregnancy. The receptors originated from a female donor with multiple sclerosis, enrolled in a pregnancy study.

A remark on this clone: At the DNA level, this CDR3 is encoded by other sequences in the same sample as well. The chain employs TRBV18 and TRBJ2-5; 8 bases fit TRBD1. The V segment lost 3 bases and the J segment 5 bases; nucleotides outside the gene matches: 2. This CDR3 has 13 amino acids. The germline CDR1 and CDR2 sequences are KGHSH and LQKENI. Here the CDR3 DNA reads TGTGCCAGCTCACCCCGACAGGGGGAGACCCAGTACTTC. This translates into CASSPRQGETQYF.

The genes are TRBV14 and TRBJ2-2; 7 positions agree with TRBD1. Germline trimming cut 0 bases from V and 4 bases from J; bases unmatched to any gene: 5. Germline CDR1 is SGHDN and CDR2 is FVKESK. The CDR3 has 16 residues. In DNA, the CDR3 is TGTGCCAGCAGCCAAGATCGGACAGGATCCACCGGGGAGCTGTTTTTT. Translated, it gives CASSQDRTGSTGELFF.

CDR3 DNA: TGTGCCAGCAGCTTTGGAGAGAATCAGCCCCAGCATTTT. Encoded protein: CASSFGENQPQHF. The chain is built from TRBV7-9 and TRBJ1-5; the D is unclear. Per germline, CDR1 SEHNR and CDR2 FQNEAQ (reference sequence). V was cut by 3 bases and J by 4 bases, with 7 bases left in between. There are 13 residues in the CDR3. Full variable domain (missing parts from reference TRBV7-9 and TRBJ1-5): DTGVSQNPRHKITKRGQNVTFRCDPISEHNRLYWYRQTLGQGPEFLTYFQNEAQLEKSRLLSDRFSAERPKGSFSTLEIQRTEQGDSAMYLCASSFGENQPQHFGDGTRLSIL.

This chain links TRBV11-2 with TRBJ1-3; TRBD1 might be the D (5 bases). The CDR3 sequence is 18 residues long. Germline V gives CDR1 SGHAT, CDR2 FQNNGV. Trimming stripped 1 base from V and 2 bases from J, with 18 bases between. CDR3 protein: CASSLAFIWGGTGNTIYF. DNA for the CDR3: TGTGCCAGCAGCTTAGCGTTCATTTGGGGCGGGACTGGAAACACCATATATTTT.

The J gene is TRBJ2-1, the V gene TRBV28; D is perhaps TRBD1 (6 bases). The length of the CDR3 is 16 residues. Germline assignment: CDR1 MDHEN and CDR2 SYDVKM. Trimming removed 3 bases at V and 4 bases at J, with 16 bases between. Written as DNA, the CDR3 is TGTGCCAGCAGTTTGATCGACGGGACACTATACAATGAGCAGTTCTTC. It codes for CASSLIDGTLYNEQFF.

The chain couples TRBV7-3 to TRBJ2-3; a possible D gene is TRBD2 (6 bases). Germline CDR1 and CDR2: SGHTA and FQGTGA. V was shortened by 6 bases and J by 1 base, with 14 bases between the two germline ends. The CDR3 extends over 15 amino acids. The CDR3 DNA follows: TGTGCCAGCAGTCGGGCTAGCGCTCGCACAGATACGCAGTATTTT. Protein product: CASSRASARTDTQYF.

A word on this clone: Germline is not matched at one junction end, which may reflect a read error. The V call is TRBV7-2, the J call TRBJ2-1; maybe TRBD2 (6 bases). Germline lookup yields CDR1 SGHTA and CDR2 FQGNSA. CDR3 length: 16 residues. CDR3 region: CASRLDMSSAYNEQFF. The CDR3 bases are TGTGCCAGCAGATTAGATATGTCTAGCGCCTACAATGAGCAGTTCTTC.

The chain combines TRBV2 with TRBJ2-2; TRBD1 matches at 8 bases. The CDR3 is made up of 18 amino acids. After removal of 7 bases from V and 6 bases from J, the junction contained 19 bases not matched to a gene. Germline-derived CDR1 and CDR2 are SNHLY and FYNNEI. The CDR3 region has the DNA TGTGCCAGCAACCCTATGGGACTTGGACAGGGCTTGGCCGGGGAGCTGTTTTTT. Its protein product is CASNPMGLGQGLAGELFF. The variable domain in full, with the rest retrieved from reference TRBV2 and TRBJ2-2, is EPEVTQTPSHQVTQMGQEVILRCVPISNHLYFYWYRQILGQKVEFLVSFYNNEISEKSEIFDDQFSVERPDGSNFTLKIRSTKLEDSAMYFCASNPMGLGQGLAGELFFGEGSRLTVL.

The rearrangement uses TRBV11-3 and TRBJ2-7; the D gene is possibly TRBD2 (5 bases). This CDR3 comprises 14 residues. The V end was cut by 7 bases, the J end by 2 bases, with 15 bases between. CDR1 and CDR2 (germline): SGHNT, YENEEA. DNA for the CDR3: TGTGCCAGCAATTTTGCCAGCGGAGCCTACGAGCAGTACTTC. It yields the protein CASNFASGAYEQYF.

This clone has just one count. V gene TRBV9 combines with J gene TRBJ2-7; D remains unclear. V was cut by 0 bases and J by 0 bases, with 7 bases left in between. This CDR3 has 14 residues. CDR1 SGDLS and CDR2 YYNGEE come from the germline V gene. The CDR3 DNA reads TGTGCCAGCAGCGTAGGGCACACCTCCTACGAGCAGTACTTC. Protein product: CASSVGHTSYEQYF. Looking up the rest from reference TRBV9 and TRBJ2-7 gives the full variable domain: DSGVTQTPKHLITATGQRVTLRCSPRSGDLSVYWYQQSLDQGLQFLIQYYNGEERAKGNILERFSAQQFPDLHSELNLSSLELGDSALYFCASSVGHTSYEQYFGPGTRLTVT.

The CDR3 protein is CASSQHSSSSDTQYF. In nucleotides, the CDR3 is TGCGCCAGCAGCCAACACTCTTCTAGCTCCGATACGCAGTATTTT. The rearrangement joins TRBV4-3 to TRBJ2-3; D may be TRBD2 (5 bases). The length of the CDR3 is 15 residues. V lost 2 bases, J lost 6 bases, and 15 bases lay in between. Germline lookup yields CDR1 LGHNA and CDR2 YSLEER.

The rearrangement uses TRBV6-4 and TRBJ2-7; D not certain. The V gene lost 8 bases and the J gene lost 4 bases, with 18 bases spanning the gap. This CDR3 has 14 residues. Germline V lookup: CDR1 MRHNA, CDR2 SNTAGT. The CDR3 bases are TGTGCCAGCCCGCTCTTAACCTGGCTGTACGAGCAGTACTTC. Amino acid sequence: CASPLLTWLYEQYF.

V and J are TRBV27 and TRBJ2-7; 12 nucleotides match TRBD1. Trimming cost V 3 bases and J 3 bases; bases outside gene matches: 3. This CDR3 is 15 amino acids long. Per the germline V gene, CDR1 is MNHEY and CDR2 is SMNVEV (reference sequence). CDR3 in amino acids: CASSFGTGGHYEQYF. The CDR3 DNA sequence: TGTGCCAGCAGTTTCGGGACAGGGGGCCACTACGAGCAGTACTTC.

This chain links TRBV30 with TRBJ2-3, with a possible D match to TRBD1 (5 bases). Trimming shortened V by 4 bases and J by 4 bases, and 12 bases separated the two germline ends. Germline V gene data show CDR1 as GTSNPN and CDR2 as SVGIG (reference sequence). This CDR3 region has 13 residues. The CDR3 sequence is CAWIQGSSDTQYF. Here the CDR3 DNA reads TGTGCCTGGATCCAGGGATCGTCAGATACGCAGTATTTT.

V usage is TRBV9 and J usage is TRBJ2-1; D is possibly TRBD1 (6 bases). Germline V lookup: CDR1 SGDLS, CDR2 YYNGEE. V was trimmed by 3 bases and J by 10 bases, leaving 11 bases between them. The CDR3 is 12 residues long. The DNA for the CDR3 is TGTGCCAGCAGCGGGGGGCACCGGGAGCAGTTCTTC. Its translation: CASSGGHREQFF.

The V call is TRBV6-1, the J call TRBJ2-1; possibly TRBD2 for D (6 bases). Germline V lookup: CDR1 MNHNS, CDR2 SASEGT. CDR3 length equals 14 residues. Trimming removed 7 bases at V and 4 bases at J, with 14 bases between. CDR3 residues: CASMGGRGYNEQFF. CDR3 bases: TGTGCCAGCATGGGGGGTAGAGGGTACAATGAGCAGTTCTTC.

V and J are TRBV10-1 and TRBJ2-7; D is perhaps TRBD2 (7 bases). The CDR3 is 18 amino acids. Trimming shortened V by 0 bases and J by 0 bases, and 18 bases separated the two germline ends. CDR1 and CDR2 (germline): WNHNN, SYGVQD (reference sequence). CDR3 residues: CASSESGGRATCSYEQYF. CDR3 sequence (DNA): TGCGCCAGCAGTGAGTCGGGGGGGCGAGCGACCTGCTCCTACGAGCAGTACTTC.

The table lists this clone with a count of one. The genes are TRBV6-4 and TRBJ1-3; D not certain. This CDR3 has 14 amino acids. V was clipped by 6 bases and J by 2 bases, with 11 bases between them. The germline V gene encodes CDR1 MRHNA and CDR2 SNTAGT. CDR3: CASSPEATGNTIYF. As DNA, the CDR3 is TGTGCCAGCAGCCCAGAGGCTACTGGAAACACCATATATTTT.

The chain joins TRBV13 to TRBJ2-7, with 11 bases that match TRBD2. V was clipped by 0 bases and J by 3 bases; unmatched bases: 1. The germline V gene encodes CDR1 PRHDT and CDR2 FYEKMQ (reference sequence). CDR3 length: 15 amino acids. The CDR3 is CASSLGGLADYEQYF. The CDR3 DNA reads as TGTGCCAGCAGCTTAGGGGGACTAGCGGACTACGAGCAGTACTTC.

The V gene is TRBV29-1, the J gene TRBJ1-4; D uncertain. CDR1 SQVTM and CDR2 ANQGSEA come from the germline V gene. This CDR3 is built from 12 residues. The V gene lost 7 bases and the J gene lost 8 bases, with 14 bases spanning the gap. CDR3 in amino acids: CSAQNAREKLFF. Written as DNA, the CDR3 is TGCAGCGCGCAAAACGCGAGAGAAAAACTGTTTTTT.